These 24 T cell receptor beta chains were sequenced from one sample in a study of T-cell memory formation after mild COVID-19. Via MiXCR, TCRdb re-called the 5' RACE reads, giving one row per CDR3 protein. Seen here are about 84,000 distinct CDR3 sequences, around 13% observed once, and the top ten hold 30% to 35%. Sample: PBMCs or a T cell subset sorted from them (not recorded which). The receptors were sampled from an adult woman who had mild COVID-19 (a few samples of this study predate the infection). Cell type and time point are not known.

There are a few counts of this clonotype. This chain uses TRBV7-2 with TRBJ1-2; no clear D gene. There are 14 residues in the CDR3. CDR1 is SGHTA, CDR2 FQGNSA, per germline. The ends were cut back, 5 bases at V and 6 bases at J, with 16 bases in the middle. CDR3 region: CASSPFPGGNGYTF. CDR3 DNA sequence: TGTGCCAGCAGCCCCTTCCCGGGCGGCAATGGCTACACCTTC.

There are a few counts of this clonotype. This rearrangement joins TRBV29-1 to TRBJ1-1; weak D call: TRBD1 (5 bases). The CDR3 sequence is 12 residues long. The germline V gene encodes CDR1 SQVTM and CDR2 ANQGSEA. Trimming left V 1 base short and J 6 bases short, with 9 bases between. The CDR3: CSVEGRGPEAFF. The CDR3 DNA sequence: TGCAGCGTTGAAGGAAGGGGACCTGAAGCTTTCTTT. Complete variable domain (other parts from reference TRBV29-1 and TRBJ1-1): SAVISQKPSRDICQRGTSLTIQCQVDSQVTMMFWYRQQPGQSLTLIATANQGSEATYESGFVIDKFPISRPNLTFSTLTVSNMSPEDSSIYLCSVEGRGPEAFFGQGTRLTVV.

The J gene is TRBJ2-1, the V gene TRBV7-2; 7 nucleotides line up with TRBD1. The CDR3 has 19 residues. With V trimmed by 5 bases and J by 0 bases, 16 bases remained unmatched. Germline CDR1 is SGHTA and CDR2 is FQGNSA. The DNA of the CDR3 is TGTGCCAGCAGCCCCCCAGGGGGTACAGCCTGGAGCTCCTACAATGAGCAGTTCTTC. Translation: CASSPPGGTAWSSYNEQFF.

The gene calls are TRBV9 and TRBJ2-1, with D hard to call. The CDR3 is 15 amino acids. V lost 0 bases and J 2 bases, leaving 9 bases between the germline ends. From germline, CDR1 is SGDLS and CDR2 YYNGEE. CDR3: CASSVDSPTYNEQFF. CDR3 DNA: TGTGCCAGCAGCGTAGACAGTCCTACCTACAATGAGCAGTTCTTC.

This clonotype was seen at least ten times. This chain links TRBV7-8 with TRBJ2-1, with TRBD2 matching 11 bases. V was pared by 3 bases and J by 2 bases, with 9 bases of the junction left unmatched. This CDR3 contains 18 residues. Germline CDR1 is SGHVS and CDR2 is FQNEAQ. CDR3 sequence (DNA): TGTGCCAGCAGCTTCCGACCATTACTAGCGGGAGCCTACAATGAGCAGTTCTTC. This codes for CASSFRPLLAGAYNEQFF.

This clonotype was detected ten times or more. This chain connects TRBV29-1 to TRBJ1-1, with TRBD1 identical over 8 bases. With V trimmed by 6 bases and J by 2 bases, 5 bases remained unmatched. Germline assignment: CDR1 SQVTM and CDR2 ANQGSEA. The CDR3 contains 13 residues. Here the CDR3 DNA reads TGCAGCGTCTTAGGACAGGGAAACACTGAAGCTTTCTTT. This translates into CSVLGQGNTEAFF.

This clonotype was observed a handful of times. The V and J genes are TRBV7-2 and TRBJ2-1; D possibly corresponds to TRBD2 (5 bases). Germline V gene data show CDR1 as SGHTA and CDR2 as FQGNSA. The CDR3 covers 16 residues. V was shortened by 6 bases and J by 0 bases, with 15 bases between the two germline ends. The CDR3 spells CASRLIWESSYNEQFF. The CDR3 DNA reads as TGTGCCAGCAGGCTGATCTGGGAGAGCTCCTACAATGAGCAGTTCTTC. Full variable domain (remainder filled in from reference TRBV7-2 and TRBJ2-1): GAGVSQSPSNKVTEKGKDVELRCDPISGHTALYWYRQSLGQGLEFLIYFQGNSAPDKSGLPSDRFSAERTGGSVSTLTIQRTQQEDSAVYLCASRLIWESSYNEQFFGPGTRLTVL.

In this sample, this clonotype turned up a few times. The chain carries TRBV4-1 and TRBJ2-7; 7 bases match TRBD1. The CDR3 is 14 residues long. Per the germline V gene, CDR1 is MGHRA and CDR2 is YSYEKL. V lost 0 bases, J lost 4 bases, and 3 bases stayed unmatched. The CDR3 loop reads CASSQDYRGYEQYF. The CDR3 bases are TGCGCCAGCAGCCAAGATTACAGGGGATACGAGCAGTACTTC.

In its sample, this clonotype was seen a few times. J is TRBJ2-6 and V is TRBV4-1; 8 bases are a match to TRBD1. Trimming cost V 3 bases and J 0 bases; bases outside gene matches: 4. Germline V gene lookup returns CDR1 MGHRA and CDR2 YSYEKL. The CDR3 consists of 17 residues. CDR3: CASSHGQGLSGANVLTF. The CDR3 DNA follows: TGCGCCAGCAGCCATGGACAGGGCCTCTCTGGGGCCAACGTCCTGACTTTC.

The CDR3 here is CASSLGRAYEQYF. CDR3 nucleotide sequence: TGTGCCAGCAGCTTAGGACGGGCCTACGAGCAGTACTTC. The chain combines TRBV11-2 with TRBJ2-7, with D uncertain. This CDR3 has 13 amino acids. V dropped 1 base and J dropped 2 bases, with 6 bases sitting between them. CDR1 and CDR2 from the germline V gene are SGHAT and FQNNGV.

This clonotype has a count of ten or more. The chain is built from TRBV5-1 and TRBJ2-7; D is undetermined. This CDR3 has 13 amino acids. Germline-derived CDR1 and CDR2 are SGHRS and YFSETQ. Deletions cut 4 bases from V and 0 bases from J, with 8 bases between. This CDR3 is CASSRSDSYEQYF. In DNA, the CDR3 is TGCGCCAGCAGCAGATCAGACTCCTACGAGCAGTACTTC.

This rearrangement joins TRBV12-3 or TRBV12-4 to TRBJ1-3; the match to TRBD1 covers 9 bases. This CDR3 contains 14 residues. J gave up 4 bases and V 5 bases, and 3 bases lay outside the gene matches. The CDR3 DNA reads as TGTGCCAGCAGTCCGGGACAGGGCGGAAACACCATATATTTT. This codes for CASSPGQGGNTIYF.

The CDR3 DNA reads TGTGCCAGCAGTTACCTCCCGCCCCAGGCGGGCCAGAAGATCACAGATACGCAGTATTTT. Translating gives CASSYLPPQAGQKITDTQYF. This chain joins TRBV6-5 and TRBJ2-3, with D possibly being TRBD2 (5 bases). Between the trimmed V and J ends, which lost 2 bases and 2 bases, there was a span of 26 bases. This CDR3 has 20 amino acids. CDR1 MNHEY and CDR2 SVGAGI come from the germline V gene.

V gene TRBV12-3 or TRBV12-4 combines with J gene TRBJ2-1, with TRBD2 as a possible D gene (6 bases). This CDR3 is 13 amino acids long. Trimming removed 3 bases from V and 4 bases from J, with 7 bases in between. CDR3 region: CASSLGLYNEQFF. For the CDR3, the DNA is TGTGCCAGCAGTTTGGGACTGTACAATGAGCAGTTCTTC.

This clonotype came up a few times. The gene calls are TRBV6-2 or TRBV6-3 and TRBJ2-7; D ambiguous. There are 14 residues in the CDR3. Germline CDR1 MNHEY, CDR2 SVGEGT. Trimming shortened V by 2 bases and J by 2 bases, and 10 bases separated the two germline ends. CDR3 sequence (DNA): TGTGCCAGCAGTTACGGCGGCGGTACCTACGAGCAGTACTTC. Translating it yields CASSYGGGTYEQYF.

The rearrangement uses TRBV5-1 and TRBJ2-3; D ambiguous. Looked up from germline, CDR1 is SGHRS and CDR2 is YFSETQ. The V end was cut by 0 bases, the J end by 0 bases, with 11 bases between. The CDR3 is 16 residues long. For the CDR3, the DNA is TGCGCCAGCAGCTTGGAGGTAGCAGCTAGCACAGATACGCAGTATTTT. This gives the protein CASSLEVAASTDTQYF.

The chain combines TRBV11-2 with TRBJ1-1; the D gene is possibly TRBD1 (6 bases). The CDR3 is 14 amino acids. Germline V gene lookup returns CDR1 SGHAT and CDR2 FQNNGV. Trimming shortened V by 5 bases and J by 1 base, and 11 bases separated the two germline ends. In nucleotides, the CDR3 is TGTGCCAGCAGCCTGGGACAAGCGAACACTGAAGCTTTCTTT. Protein product: CASSLGQANTEAFF.

This clonotype was counted a few times. The chain employs TRBV5-5 and TRBJ2-7; TRBD2 agrees at 13 bases. Germline CDR1 is SGHKS and CDR2 is YYEKEE (reference sequence). With V trimmed by 4 bases and J by 5 bases, 3 bases remained unmatched. The length of the CDR3 is 14 residues. The DNA of the CDR3 is TGTGCCAGCAGCCGAGGGACTAGCGGGGACGAGCAGTACTTC. Translation gives CASSRGTSGDEQYF.

The chain recombines TRBV7-2 with TRBJ1-6; no firm D call. Trimming removed 4 bases at V and 7 bases at J, with 14 bases between. The CDR3 totals 15 residues. CDR1 is SGHTA, CDR2 FQGNSA, per germline. CDR3 region: CASSYPGNFNSPLHF. CDR3 sequence (DNA): TGTGCCAGCAGCTACCCCGGGAACTTCAATTCACCCCTCCACTTT. Variable domain in full (rest from reference TRBV7-2 and TRBJ1-6): GAGVSQSPSNKVTEKGKDVELRCDPISGHTALYWYRQSLGQGLEFLIYFQGNSAPDKSGLPSDRFSAERTGGSVSTLTIQRTQQEDSAVYLCASSYPGNFNSPLHFGNGTRLTVT.

The chain employs TRBV6-5 and TRBJ2-1; 9 bases are shared with TRBD1. The CDR3 has 17 amino acids. With V trimmed by 2 bases and J by 7 bases, 12 bases remained unmatched. Germline loops: CDR1 MNHEY, CDR2 SVGAGI. This CDR3 reads CASSYLPTGGTANEQFF. In DNA, the CDR3 is TGTGCCAGCAGTTACCTCCCCACAGGGGGCACAGCAAATGAGCAGTTCTTC.

The CDR3 DNA reads as TGTGCCAGCAGTCTGGGGGTCGAAGGTTCACCCCTCCACTTT. This encodes CASSLGVEGSPLHF. The gene calls are TRBV7-9 and TRBJ1-6; tentative D call: TRBD1 (5 bases). The CDR3 is 14 amino acids. Germline V gene lookup returns CDR1 SEHNR and CDR2 FQNEAQ (reference sequence). The V end was cut by 6 bases, the J end by 9 bases, with 15 bases between.

V is TRBV20-1 and J is TRBJ2-1; 14 bases align to TRBD2. Germline-derived CDR1 and CDR2 are DFQATT and SNEGSKA (reference sequence). The length of the CDR3 is 19 residues. Unmatched junction bases numbered 21, after V lost 6 bases and J lost 8 bases. The CDR3 DNA reads TGCAGTGCGACCGGCCTAGGACTAGCGGGGGGACCCCAACACGATGAGCAGTTCTTC. Its protein product is CSATGLGLAGGPQHDEQFF.

This sequence joins TRBV4-1 and TRBJ2-1; 7 bases align to TRBD2. This CDR3 is 16 amino acids long. The germline V gene encodes CDR1 MGHRA and CDR2 YSYEKL. V dropped 0 bases and J dropped 6; count of bases not matched to a gene: 8. The CDR3 protein is CASSQEGGGTSNEQFF. The DNA for the CDR3 is TGCGCCAGCAGCCAAGAGGGGGGGGGGACCTCCAATGAGCAGTTCTTC.

The V gene is TRBV7-2, the J gene TRBJ2-5; D gene ambiguous. The germline CDR1 and CDR2 sequences are SGHTA and FQGNSA. The V end lost 1 base, the J end lost 3 bases, and 9 bases lay between the germline ends. The CDR3 has 14 residues. DNA for the CDR3: TGTGCCAGCAGCTTAGGGGGTCATGAAGAGACCCAGTACTTC. This sequence encodes CASSLGGHEETQYF.